This entry features one TCR beta chain sequence. What it binds is not known. The sample belongs to a study of CD8+ T cells in alopecia areata. Findings and limits, study-wide: Scalp clonality dropped significantly under tofacitinib, as did expanded CD8+ top-100 clones.

Treatment given: oral pan-JAK inhibitor, 5-10 mg twice daily. It was from PBMCs that CD4+ and CD8+ T cells were sorted. RNA extraction was followed by reverse transcription into cDNA, which acted as the sequencing template. Measured with immunoSEQ multiplex PCR; TCRdb has only the in-frame clones, and not every one. This sample carries 110,000 to 150,000 clones, roughly 86% of them seen once, and the ten largest clones take about 13%. This CDR3 is built from 15 residues. V dropped 0 bases and J dropped 5; count of bases not matched to a gene: 6. CDR1 and CDR2 (germline): LNHDA, SQIVND (reference sequence).

The specimen comprised CD8+ T cells sorted from blood, sampled at week 4, from a patient treated with tofacitinib. The chain recombines TRBV19 with TRBJ2-7, with 8 positions matching TRBD1. The TCR sequence derives from a human donor with alopecia areata. Here the CDR3 reads CASSIDGRGHDEQYF. CDR3 DNA sequence: TGTGCCAGTAGTATAGATGGCAGGGGGCATGACGAGCAGTACTTC.